This is a list of T cell receptor beta chains from one sample in a study of OX40 agonist ivuxolimab in advanced cancers. Generated by immunoSEQ multiplex PCR, the TCRdb table keeps only in-frame clones and is missing some. The table has 65,000 to 90,000 clones, around 90% seen once. The material sequenced was CD4+ or CD8+ T cells sorted from blood, taken in a trial of the OX40 agonist ivuxolimab. These receptors were taken from an adult with an advanced solid tumor such as melanoma, head and neck, liver or kidney cancer. Each CDR3 is given with its conserved first and last residue. Each record gives: D gene, J gene, V gene, clone size, CDR3 DNA, CDR3 protein. The D gene is left open where the match is weak. Clone size is given for some rows only: seen once, a few or many times, or a class if the clone is expanded.

D: TRBD2; J: TRBJ2-1; V: TRBV28; size: -; DNA: TGTGCCAGCAGCGACGGGGGTCTAGCGGGGACTAATGAGCAGTTCTTC; CDR3: CASSDGGLAGTNEQFF
D: -; J: TRBJ1-6; V: TRBV5-6; size: -; DNA: TGTGCCAGCAGCTTACGAGCACGGACCTATAATTCACCCCTCCACTTT; CDR3: CASSLRARTYNSPLHF
D: TRBD1; J: TRBJ2-7; V: TRBV15; size: -; DNA: TGTGCCACCAGCAGAGGTCAGACAGGGGCGTACGAGCAGTACTTC; CDR3: CATSRGQTGAYEQYF
D: -; J: TRBJ2-7; V: TRBV5-1; size: -; DNA: TGCGCCAGCAGCCCAGCGGGTACTTCATATCCCGAGCAGTACTTC; CDR3: CASSPAGTSYPEQYF
D: TRBD1; J: TRBJ1-3; V: TRBV7-2; size: -; DNA: TGTGCCAGCAATCCGACAGGGACCGGCGGAAACACCATATATTTT; CDR3: CASNPTGTGGNTIYF
D: -; J: TRBJ2-5; V: TRBV21-1; size: -; DNA: TGTGCCAACCGAGGGCGAGTAGTCCAAGAGACCCAGTACTTC; CDR3: CANRGRVVQETQYF
D: -; J: TRBJ2-7; V: TRBV6-5; size: -; DNA: TGTGCCAGCAGTTACTCCCCCTACACCCTCTCCTACGAGCAGTACTTC; CDR3: CASSYSPYTLSYEQYF
D: TRBD2; J: TRBJ2-5; V: TRBV29-1; size: -; DNA: TGCAGCGTTAGGACTAGCCGAGAGACCCAGTACTTC; CDR3: CSVRTSRETQYF
D: TRBD2; J: TRBJ2-3; V: TRBV5-5; size: -; DNA: TGTGCCAGCAGCTTGGCCGGGGCGGGGGGCACAGATACGCAGTATTTT; CDR3: CASSLAGAGGTDTQYF
D: TRBD2; J: TRBJ2-1; V: TRBV7-2; size: once; DNA: TGTGCCAGCAGCTCACCGACTAGCGGTCCCTACAATGAGCAGTTCTTC; CDR3: CASSSPTSGPYNEQFF
D: -; J: TRBJ2-7; V: TRBV27; size: -; DNA: TGTGCCAGCAGTTCCCAGCGTACCCTGCTCTACGAGCAGTACTTC; CDR3: CASSSQRTLLYEQYF
D: -; J: TRBJ1-2; V: TRBV18; size: -; DNA: TGTGCCAGCTCACCCTTGACCTTTCTCTATGGCTACACCTTC; CDR3: CASSPLTFLYGYTF
D: TRBD2; J: TRBJ2-5; V: TRBV7-8; size: -; DNA: TGTGCCAGCAGCTTATCAGCGGGAGGGAGGGAGACCCAGTACTTC; CDR3: CASSLSAGGRETQYF
D: TRBD1; J: TRBJ2-2; V: TRBV7-8; size: few; DNA: TGTGCCAGCAGCATCAGGGGGCTCGGAGGGGAGCTGTTTTTT; CDR3: CASSIRGLGGELFF
D: -; J: TRBJ2-3; V: TRBV7-2; size: -; DNA: TGTGCCAGCAGCTACGACGGGAGCGGCACAGATACGCAGTATTTT; CDR3: CASSYDGSGTDTQYF
D: -; J: TRBJ2-3; V: TRBV18; size: -; DNA: TGTGCCAGCTCACGGGATACAGATACGCAGTATTTT; CDR3: CASSRDTDTQYF
D: TRBD1; J: TRBJ1-6; V: TRBV7-9; size: once; DNA: TGTGCCAGCAGTGGGGACAGGGGTATATATAATTCACCCCTCCACTTT; CDR3: CASSGDRGIYNSPLHF
D: -; J: TRBJ2-1; V: TRBV4-3; size: -; DNA: TGCGCCAGCAGCCAAGTCCCCTACAATGAGCAGTTCTTC; CDR3: CASSQVPYNEQFF
D: TRBD2; J: TRBJ2-1; V: TRBV6-4; size: -; DNA: TGTGCCAGCAGTGTAGAGGGACTCCACGGGGGGTCTGAGCAGTTCTTC; CDR3: CASSVEGLHGGSEQFF
D: TRBD2; J: TRBJ2-7; V: TRBV27; size: -; DNA: TGTGCCAGCAGTAGAGCGGGAGGGGGCGAGCAGTACTTC; CDR3: CASSRAGGGEQYF
D: TRBD2; J: TRBJ2-3; V: TRBV9; size: once; DNA: TGTGCTAGCGGGAGGGAAGTAATCACAGATACGCAGTATTTT; CDR3: CASGREVITDTQYF
D: TRBD2; J: TRBJ2-1; V: TRBV4-3; size: few; DNA: TGCGCCAGCAGCCCCCTCCTAGCGGGAGGGCTCAATGAGCAGTTCTTC; CDR3: CASSPLLAGGLNEQFF
D: TRBD1; J: TRBJ2-3; V: TRBV5-6; size: -; DNA: TGTGCCAGCAAGGAGTATCCGGGACAGGGATACACAGATACGCAGTATTTT; CDR3: CASKEYPGQGYTDTQYF
D: TRBD1; J: TRBJ2-3; V: TRBV2; size: -; DNA: TGTGCCAGCACTCGGGACAGGGGCACAGATACGCAGTATTTT; CDR3: CASTRDRGTDTQYF
D: -; J: TRBJ2-1; V: TRBV9; size: -; DNA: TGTGCCAGCAGCGCCCCAGGTGTCTCCTACAATGAGCAGTTCTTC; CDR3: CASSAPGVSYNEQFF
D: -; J: TRBJ1-1; V: TRBV18; size: -; DNA: TGTGCCAGCTCACCGTCCTGGGGTACGATGAACACTGAAGCTTTCTTT; CDR3: CASSPSWGTMNTEAFF
D: -; J: TRBJ2-7; V: TRBV29-1; size: -; DNA: TGCAGCGTTGTAGCCGGGGGTGAGCAGTACTTC; CDR3: CSVVAGGEQYF
D: -; J: TRBJ1-4; V: TRBV11-2; size: -; DNA: TGTGCCAGCAGCCCATCATTTGCTGGGGGAAAACTGTTTTTT; CDR3: CASSPSFAGGKLFF
D: -; J: TRBJ1-1; V: TRBV29-1; size: -; DNA: TGCAGCGTTCACGGAAGGGGCCCGAGACTGAACACTGAAGCTTTCTTT; CDR3: CSVHGRGPRLNTEAFF
D: TRBD2; J: TRBJ2-1; V: TRBV19; size: -; DNA: TGTGCCAGTAGCCCCGGGCGGGAGGGAACCTACAATGAGCAGTTCTTC; CDR3: CASSPGREGTYNEQFF
D: -; J: TRBJ2-5; V: TRBV10-2; size: -; DNA: TGCGCCACCTCCTCCCCATTCGGGGAGACCCAGTACTTC; CDR3: CATSSPFGETQYF
D: TRBD2; J: TRBJ2-3; V: TRBV9; size: -; DNA: TGTGCCAGCAGCGTAGGCGGGGGTAGCACAGATACGCAGTATTTT; CDR3: CASSVGGGSTDTQYF
D: TRBD2; J: TRBJ2-5; V: TRBV6-5; size: -; DNA: TGTGCCAGCAGCCAAAGCGGGGGCGCGTCAGAGACCCAGTACTTC; CDR3: CASSQSGGASETQYF
D: -; J: TRBJ2-2; V: TRBV5-1; size: once; DNA: TGCGCCAGCAGCTTCGAGGTCACCGGGGAGCTGTTTTTT; CDR3: CASSFEVTGELFF
D: TRBD1; J: TRBJ2-2; V: TRBV9; size: -; DNA: TGTGCCAGCACCCTGACAGGGGGCAACGGGGAGCTGTTTTTT; CDR3: CASTLTGGNGELFF
D: -; J: TRBJ2-5; V: TRBV9; size: -; DNA: TGTGCCAGCAGCACCACGGCGGGGTTCGAGACCCAGTACTTC; CDR3: CASSTTAGFETQYF
D: -; J: TRBJ2-5; V: TRBV7-2; size: -; DNA: TGTGCCAGCAGCTTAACAAACCAAGAGACCCAGTACTTC; CDR3: CASSLTNQETQYF
D: TRBD2; J: TRBJ2-1; V: TRBV5-1; size: once; DNA: TGCGCCAGCACTAGCGGGAGGCAGTTCTATGAGCAGTTCTTC; CDR3: CASTSGRQFYEQFF
D: TRBD1; J: TRBJ1-5; V: TRBV18; size: -; DNA: TGTGCCAGCTCACCACAGGACAGGGGGCCCCAGCATTTT; CDR3: CASSPQDRGPQHF
D: -; J: TRBJ2-5; V: TRBV7-2; size: -; DNA: TGTGCCAGCAGCCTCAGAGCGGAGACCCAGTACTTC; CDR3: CASSLRAETQYF
D: TRBD2; J: TRBJ2-7; V: TRBV7-2; size: -; DNA: TGTGCCAGCAGCTTAGAGGGTAGCGGGTATTACGAGCAGTACTTC; CDR3: CASSLEGSGYYEQYF
D: -; J: TRBJ2-7; V: TRBV19; size: -; DNA: TGTGCCAGTAGAGACCCTGGGGGCTACGAGCAGTACTTC; CDR3: CASRDPGGYEQYF
D: -; J: TRBJ2-1; V: TRBV29-1; size: -; DNA: TGCAGCGCCCGTAGTTACAATGAGCAGTTCTTC; CDR3: CSARSYNEQFF
D: TRBD1; J: TRBJ2-3; V: TRBV25-1; size: -; DNA: TGTGCCAGTTCTGGACAGGGGGCTTATGACTTAAGGGATACGCAGTATTTT; CDR3: CASSGQGAYDLRDTQYF
D: -; J: TRBJ2-3; V: TRBV7-2; size: -; DNA: TGTGCCAGCAGCTTAGCCCCCGGGAGCGGCACAGATACGCAGTATTTT; CDR3: CASSLAPGSGTDTQYF
D: TRBD1; J: TRBJ1-1; V: TRBV5-4; size: -; DNA: TGTGCCAGCAGCCAAGGACAGGGGACTACTGAAGCTTTCTTT; CDR3: CASSQGQGTTEAFF
D: -; J: TRBJ2-3; V: TRBV7-2; size: -; DNA: TGTGCCAGCAGCTTAGCTCTAGGTACATACGGAGATACGCAGTATTTT; CDR3: CASSLALGTYGDTQYF